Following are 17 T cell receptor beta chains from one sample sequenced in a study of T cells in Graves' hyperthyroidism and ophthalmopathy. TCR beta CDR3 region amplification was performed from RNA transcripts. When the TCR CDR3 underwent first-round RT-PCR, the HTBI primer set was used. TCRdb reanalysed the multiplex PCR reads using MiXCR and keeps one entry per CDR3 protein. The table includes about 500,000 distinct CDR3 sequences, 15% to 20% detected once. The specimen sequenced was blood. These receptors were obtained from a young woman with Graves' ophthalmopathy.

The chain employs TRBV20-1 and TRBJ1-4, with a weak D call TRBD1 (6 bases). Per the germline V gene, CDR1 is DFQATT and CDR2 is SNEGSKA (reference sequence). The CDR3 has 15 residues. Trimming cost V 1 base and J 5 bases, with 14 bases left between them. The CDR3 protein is CSARVRTDGNEKLFF. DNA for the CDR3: TGCAGTGCTAGAGTACGGACAGACGGGAATGAAAAACTGTTTTTT.

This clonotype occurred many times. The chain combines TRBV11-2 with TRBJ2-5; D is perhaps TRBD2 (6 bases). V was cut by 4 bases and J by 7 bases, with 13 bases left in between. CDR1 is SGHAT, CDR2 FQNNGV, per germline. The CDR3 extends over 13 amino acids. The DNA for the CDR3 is TGTGCCAGCAGCTCGGGGGATGGGGGGACCCAGTACTTC. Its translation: CASSSGDGGTQYF. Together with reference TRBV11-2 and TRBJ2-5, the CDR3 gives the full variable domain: EAGVAQSPRYKIIEKRQSVAFWCNPISGHATLYWYQQILGQGPKLLIQFQNNGVVDDSQLPKDRFSAERLKGVDSTLKIQPAKLEDSAVYLCASSSGDGGTQYFGPGTRLLVL.

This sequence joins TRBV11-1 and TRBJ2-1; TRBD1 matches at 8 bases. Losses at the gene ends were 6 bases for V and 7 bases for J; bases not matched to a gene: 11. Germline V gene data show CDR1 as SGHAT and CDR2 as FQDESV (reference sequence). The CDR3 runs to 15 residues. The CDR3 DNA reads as TGTGCCAGCAGACCCCCCGGACAGGGTTTAAATGAGCAGTTCTTC. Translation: CASRPPGQGLNEQFF.

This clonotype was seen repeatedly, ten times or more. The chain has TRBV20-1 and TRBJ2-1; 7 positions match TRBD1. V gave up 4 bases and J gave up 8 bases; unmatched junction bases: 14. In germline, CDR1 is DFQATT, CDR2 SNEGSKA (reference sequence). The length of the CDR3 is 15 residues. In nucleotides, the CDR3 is TGCAGTGCTAACAGGGGCCCATTGAGTAGCCATGAGCAGTTCTTC. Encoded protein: CSANRGPLSSHEQFF.

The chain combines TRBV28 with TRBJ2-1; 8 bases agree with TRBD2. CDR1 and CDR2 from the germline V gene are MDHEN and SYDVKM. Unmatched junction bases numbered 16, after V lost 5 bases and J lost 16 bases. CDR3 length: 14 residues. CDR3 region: CASSLFGTAGGSFF. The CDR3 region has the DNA TGTGCCAGCAGTCTATTCGGAACTGCGGGAGGCTCTTTCTTC.

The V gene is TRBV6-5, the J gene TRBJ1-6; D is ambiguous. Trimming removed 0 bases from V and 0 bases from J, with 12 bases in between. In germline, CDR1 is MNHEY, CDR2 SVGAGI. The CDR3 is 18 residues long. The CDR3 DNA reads TGTGCCAGCAGTTACTCGAGTCCACTTAGCTCCTATAATTCACCCCTCCACTTT. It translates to CASSYSSPLSSYNSPLHF.

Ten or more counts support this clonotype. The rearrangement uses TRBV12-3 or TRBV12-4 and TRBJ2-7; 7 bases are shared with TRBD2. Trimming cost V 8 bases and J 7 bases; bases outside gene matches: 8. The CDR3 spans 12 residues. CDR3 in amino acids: CASRWAGDEQYF. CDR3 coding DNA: TGTGCCAGCCGTTGGGCGGGAGATGAGCAGTACTTC.

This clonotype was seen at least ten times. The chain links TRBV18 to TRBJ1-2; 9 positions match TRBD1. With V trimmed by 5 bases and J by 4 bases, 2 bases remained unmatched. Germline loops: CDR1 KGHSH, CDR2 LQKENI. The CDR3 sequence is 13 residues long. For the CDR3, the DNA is TGTGCCAGCTCAGACAGGGGGAGCTATGGCTACACCTTC. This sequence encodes CASSDRGSYGYTF.

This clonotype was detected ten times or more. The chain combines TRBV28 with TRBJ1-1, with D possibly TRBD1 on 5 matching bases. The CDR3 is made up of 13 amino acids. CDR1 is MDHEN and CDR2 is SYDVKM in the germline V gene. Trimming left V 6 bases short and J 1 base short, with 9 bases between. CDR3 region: CASRPGQNTEAFF. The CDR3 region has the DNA TGTGCCAGCAGGCCCGGACAGAACACTGAAGCTTTCTTT. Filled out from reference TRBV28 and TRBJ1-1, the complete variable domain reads DVKVTQSSRYLVKRTGEKVFLECVQDMDHENMFWYRQDPGLGLRLIYFSYDVKMKEKGDIPEGYSVSREKKERFSLILESASTNQTSMYLCASRPGQNTEAFFGQGTRLTVV.

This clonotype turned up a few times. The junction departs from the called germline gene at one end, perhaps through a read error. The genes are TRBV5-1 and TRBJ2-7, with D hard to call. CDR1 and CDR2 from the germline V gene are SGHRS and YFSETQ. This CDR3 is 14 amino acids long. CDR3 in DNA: TGCACCAGCAGCTTGGTCGCCAGAACCTACGAGCAGTACTTC. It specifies CTSSLVARTYEQYF.

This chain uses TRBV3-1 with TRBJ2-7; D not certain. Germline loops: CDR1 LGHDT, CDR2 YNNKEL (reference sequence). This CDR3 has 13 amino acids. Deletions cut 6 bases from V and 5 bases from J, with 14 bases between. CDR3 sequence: CASSFLRVHEQYF. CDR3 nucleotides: TGTGCCAGCAGTTTCTTACGGGTACACGAGCAGTACTTC.

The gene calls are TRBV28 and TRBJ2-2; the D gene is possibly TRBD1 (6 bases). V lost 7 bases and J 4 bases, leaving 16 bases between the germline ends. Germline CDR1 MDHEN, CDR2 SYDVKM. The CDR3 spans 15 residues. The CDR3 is CASTPTGLGTGELFF. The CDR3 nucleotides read TGTGCCAGCACCCCGACAGGCCTAGGCACCGGGGAGCTGTTTTTT.

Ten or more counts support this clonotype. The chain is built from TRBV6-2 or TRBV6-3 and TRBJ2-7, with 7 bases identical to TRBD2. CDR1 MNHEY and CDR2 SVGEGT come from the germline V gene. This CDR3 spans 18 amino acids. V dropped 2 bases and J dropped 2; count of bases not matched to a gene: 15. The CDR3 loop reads CASSYPISPGLPTYEQYF. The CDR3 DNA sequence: TGTGCCAGCAGTTACCCCATAAGTCCGGGACTACCAACCTACGAGCAGTACTTC.

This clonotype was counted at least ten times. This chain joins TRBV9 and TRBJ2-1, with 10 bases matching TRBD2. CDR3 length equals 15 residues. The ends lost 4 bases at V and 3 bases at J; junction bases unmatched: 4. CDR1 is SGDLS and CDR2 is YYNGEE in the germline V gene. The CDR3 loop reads CASSPRLAGYNEQFF. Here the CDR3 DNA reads TGTGCCAGCAGCCCTCGACTAGCGGGCTACAATGAGCAGTTCTTC.

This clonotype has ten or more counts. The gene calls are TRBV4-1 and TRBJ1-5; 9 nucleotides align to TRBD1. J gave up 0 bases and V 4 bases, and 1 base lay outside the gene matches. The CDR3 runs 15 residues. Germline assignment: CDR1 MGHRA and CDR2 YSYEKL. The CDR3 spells CASSRQGGSNQPQHF. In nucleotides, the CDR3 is TGCGCCAGCAGCCGACAGGGGGGTAGCAATCAGCCCCAGCATTTT.

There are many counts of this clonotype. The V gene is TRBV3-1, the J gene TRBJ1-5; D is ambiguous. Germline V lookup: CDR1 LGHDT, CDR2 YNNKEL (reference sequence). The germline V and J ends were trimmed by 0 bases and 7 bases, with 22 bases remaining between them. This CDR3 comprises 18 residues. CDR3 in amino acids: CASSQDRTGFGVEQPQHF. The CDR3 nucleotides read TGTGCCAGCAGCCAAGATAGAACGGGTTTTGGGGTAGAACAGCCCCAGCATTTT. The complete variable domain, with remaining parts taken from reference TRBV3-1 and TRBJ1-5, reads DTAVSQTPKYLVTQMGNDKSIKCEQNLGHDTMYWYKQDSKKFLKIMFSYNNKELIINETVPNRFSPKSPDKAHLNLHINSLELGDSAVYFCASSQDRTGFGVEQPQHFGDGTRLSIL.

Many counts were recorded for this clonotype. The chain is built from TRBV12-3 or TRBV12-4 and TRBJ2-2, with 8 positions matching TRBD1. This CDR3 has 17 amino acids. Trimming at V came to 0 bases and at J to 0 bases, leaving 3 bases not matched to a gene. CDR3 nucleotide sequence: TGTGCCAGCAGTTTAGCCGGGGGACAGGCGAACACCGGGGAGCTGTTTTTT. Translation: CASSLAGGQANTGELFF.